This TCR beta chain derives from a study of identical twins (dated by TCRdb to about 2016). Context from the whole study: TCR alpha and beta repertoires from monozygotic twins, unrelated adults of various ages and cord blood were deep-sequenced to test whether fetal clonotypes persist. To rule out contamination, the twin experiments were replicated at different times with different library preparation protocols.

Libraries were built with 5' RACE. TCRdb names Illumina HiSeq 2000 as the instrument used. Template switching added a universal primer binding site, and the final cDNA carried a unique molecular identifier that allowed TCR cDNA molecules to be counted accurately. Specific primers in the conserved constant-segment region were used to synthesize first-strand cDNA for TCR alpha and beta chains. To control for contamination, every cDNA library carried two barcodes: a SMART-Mk sample barcode plus Illumina barcodes. TruSeq adapter sequences and Illumina sample barcodes were added in two successive PCR steps. Sequencing of the TCR alpha and beta cDNA libraries was done on the Illumina HiSeq platform using custom primers. The authors' pipeline ran thus. MiGEC was used to process raw reads and extract unique molecular identifiers, and MiXCR was used to find CDR3 positions. For each individual, recombination models were inferred using an EM algorithm with the repgenHMM and IGoR tools. The analysis of shared clonotypes was done with the tcR package in R, with sharing normalized by the product of cloneset sizes. To study raw recombination without the effects of thymic and clonal selection, out-of-frame nonproductive sequences were analyzed. Starting from the raw public reads, TCRdb applied fastp trimming at Q25, assembled clones with MiXCR and retained in-frame beta chains. For every CDR3 protein sequence, its rows merge into one entry that carries the most common genes and DNA. These V and J calls originate from TCRdb's pipeline instead of the authors' own analysis. The sample includes under 900,000 distinct CDR3 sequences, with around 12% observed a single time. The top ten hold 1.5% to 2% of the sample.

The CDR3 runs 13 amino acids, cysteine and phenylalanine included. The DNA shown is the 39-base CDR3, in frame from base 1. The germline V gene (reference sequence) gives CDR1 as MNHNY and CDR2 as SVGAGI. Between the V and J ends, shortened by 6 bases and 2 bases respectively, the junction contains 10 bases. Findings and caveats that apply to the study as a whole: Fewer insertions were carried by abundant cord blood beta clonotypes, a similar but weaker trend appeared in young adult naive repertoires, and no such trend appeared in memory repertoires. In beta out-of-frame sequences, excess twin sharing was weaker, because having fewer shared sequences lowered the signal-to-noise ratio. In monozygotic twins, out-of-frame TCR alpha sharing was systematically underestimated by recombination models, although the models agreed with sharing between unrelated individuals. Out-of-frame TCR alpha sequences shared between twins showed an excess of low generation-probability sequences compared with coincidental sharing between unrelated individuals. Invariant T cells such as MAIT and iNKT could partly confound zero-insertion analyses, although diverse VJ usage argued against such confounding for most clonotypes. Because the same donors could not be followed over many years, conclusions were based on cross-sectional statistical analysis.

Every donor in the study was a healthy Caucasian. The twin cohort consisted of three pairs of female monozygotic twins, all aged about 18 to 30 years. The RNA used for TCR libraries was isolated from peripheral blood mononuclear cells. This clonotype was recorded a few times. Its antigen remains undetermined. Base qualities are not recorded, but no much larger clone differs from it by a single base. A further study also used this sample, focusing on yellow fever vaccine responses in identical twins. According to the second study: The T cell response to vaccination in identical twins was reported by the authors to appear partly convergent and partly personalized. In identical twins, the study followed T cell clones that responded to the vaccine with precision.

The sample comprised PBMCs. Recombination connected TRBV6-6 to TRBJ1-2, with the D gene call left open. The sequence came from a young woman in good health. The DNA sequence follows: TGTGCCAGCAGCTTCGACGGGAACTATGGCTACACCTTC. The translation is CASSFDGNYGYTF.